These 22 T cell receptor beta chains were all obtained from the same sample, sequenced in a study of T cells in Graves' hyperthyroidism and ophthalmopathy. RNA transcripts were the template for amplifying TCR beta CDR3 regions. HTBI primers drove first-round RT-PCR of the TCR CDR3. Each CDR3 protein gets one entry after TCRdb re-called the multiplex PCR reads with MiXCR. Among hundreds of thousands of distinct CDR3 sequences listed, roughly 13% were seen once. The source material was blood. These receptors all come from a woman between 18 and 30 years old with Graves' hyperthyroidism.

This clonotype was picked up many times. CDR3 nucleotide sequence: TGTGCCAGCAGCTTAGAGCGGGCTCACTCCTATAATTCACCCCTCCACTTT. This sequence encodes CASSLERAHSYNSPLHF. V usage is TRBV7-8 and J usage is TRBJ1-6; unclear D gene. The CDR3 has 17 amino acids. CDR1 SGHVS and CDR2 FQNEAQ come from the germline V gene. Trimming removed 1 base at V and 0 bases at J, with 10 bases between.

V usage is TRBV20-1 and J usage is TRBJ1-5; D gene uncertain. From germline, CDR1 is DFQATT and CDR2 SNEGSKA (reference sequence). The CDR3 length is 15 residues. Trimming removed 1 base at V and 2 bases at J, with 12 bases between. The CDR3 coding sequence is TGCAGTGCTAGAGTCACGGGAGCTGGCAATCAGCCCCAGCATTTT. Encoded protein: CSARVTGAGNQPQHF.

This clonotype was found many times. The chain links TRBV6-1 to TRBJ1-5; D gene unclear. Germline values: CDR1 MNHNS, CDR2 SASEGT. Trimming pared 5 bases from V and 4 bases from J, leaving 9 bases between. The length of the CDR3 is 13 residues. CDR3 bases: TGTGCCAGCAGTTCGGCCAGAAATCAGCCCCAGCATTTT. Its translation: CASSSARNQPQHF.

In the case of this clonotype: This may be a read error: a much more frequent sequence differs by one nucleotide. The CDR3 is CASSTLQDRAPGSYEQYF. CDR3 in DNA: TGTGCCAGCAGTACACTACAAGACAGGGCGCCGGGCTCCTACGAGCAGTACTTC. J is TRBJ2-7 and V is TRBV6-8, with 7 bases lining up with TRBD1. Germline V CDR1 and CDR2: MNHGY, SAAAGT. The CDR3 length is 18 residues. J lost 0 bases, V lost 5 bases, and 16 bases had no gene match.

The chain combines TRBV7-9 with TRBJ2-1; D gene uncertain. V was cut by 2 bases and J by 6 bases, with 20 bases left in between. CDR3 size: 17 residues. From germline, CDR1 is SEHNR and CDR2 FQNEAQ (reference sequence). CDR3: CASSLILSTFRGNEQFF. The CDR3 DNA sequence: TGTGCCAGCAGCTTAATTCTTAGTACCTTCCGCGGCAATGAGCAGTTCTTC.

This chain uses TRBV5-6 with TRBJ2-5, with TRBD2 identical over 15 bases. Trimming took 4 bases from V and 6 from J; bases not matched to a gene: 7. Per germline, CDR1 SGHDT and CDR2 YYEEEE. The CDR3 extends over 16 amino acids. CDR3 in DNA: TGTGCCAGCAGCCCAAGGACTAGCGGGAGGGTGAAGACCCAGTACTTC. It encodes CASSPRTSGRVKTQYF.

The chain is built from TRBV5-4 and TRBJ2-4; TRBD2 agrees at 10 bases. CDR3 length equals 12 residues. The germline V gene encodes CDR1 SGHNT and CDR2 YYREEE (reference sequence). Trimming removed 5 bases from V and 14 bases from J; junction bases left unmatched: 7. The CDR3 DNA reads TGTGCCAGCAGAGAACTAGCGGGATACGAGTACTTC. Amino acid sequence: CASRELAGYEYF.

This clonotype has ten or more counts. The J gene is TRBJ1-4, the V gene TRBV11-1; D gene uncertain. Germline V gene lookup returns CDR1 SGHAT and CDR2 FQDESV (reference sequence). Trimming shortened V by 5 bases and J by 8 bases, and 15 bases separated the two germline ends. The CDR3 extends over 14 amino acids. CDR3 region: CASSPGRPREKLFF. CDR3 sequence (DNA): TGTGCCAGCAGCCCCGGACGTCCCCGGGAAAAACTGTTTTTT.

The chain is built from TRBV4-3 and TRBJ2-7; the D is unclear. The CDR3 loop spans 15 amino acids. Trimming removed 1 base at V and 0 bases at J, with 10 bases between. CDR1 LGHNA and CDR2 YSLEER come from the germline V gene. CDR3 region: CASSQVVTSSYEQYF. CDR3 in DNA: TGCGCCAGCAGCCAAGTGGTAACTTCCTCCTACGAGCAGTACTTC.

The table lists this clonotype with many counts. This chain links TRBV7-9 with TRBJ2-2; TRBD1 aligns across 7 bases. V lost 3 bases, J lost 3 bases, and 7 bases stayed unmatched. In germline, CDR1 is SEHNR, CDR2 FQNEAQ (reference sequence). The CDR3 runs to 16 residues. CDR3 sequence reads: CASSFAAGGDTGELFF. The CDR3 DNA sequence: TGTGCCAGCAGCTTCGCGGCAGGGGGAGACACCGGGGAGCTGTTTTTT.

This rearrangement joins TRBV4-2 to TRBJ2-7; D tentatively fits TRBD1 or TRBD2 (6 bases each). The CDR3 length is 15 residues. The V and J ends lost 0 bases and 5 bases respectively, with 14 bases between them. Germline V gene data show CDR1 as LGHNA and CDR2 as YNFKEQ. Here the CDR3 DNA reads TGTGCCAGCAGCCAAGAAGGGGGGAGGAGGCACGAGCAGTACTTC. Its protein product is CASSQEGGRRHEQYF.

This clonotype was recorded many times. The J gene is TRBJ2-3, the V gene TRBV29-1, with D perhaps matching TRBD1 (6 bases). CDR1 SQVTM and CDR2 ANQGSEA come from the germline V gene. CDR3 size: 17 residues. V lost 6 bases, J lost 2 bases, and 24 bases lay in between. This CDR3 reads CSVAPGIRGWSTDTQYF. CDR3 DNA sequence: TGCAGCGTCGCCCCGGGGATAAGGGGGTGGTCCACAGATACGCAGTATTTT.

The rearrangement uses TRBV20-1 and TRBJ1-6; no definite D call. CDR3 length equals 14 residues. The V end lost 6 bases, the J end lost 0 bases, and 9 bases lay between the germline ends. In germline, CDR1 is DFQATT, CDR2 SNEGSKA (reference sequence). CDR3 nucleotide sequence: TGCAGTGCCACGCCGGGCTCCTATAATTCACCCCTCCACTTT. Its translation is CSATPGSYNSPLHF.

This clonotype has a count of ten or more. This chain joins TRBV7-8 and TRBJ2-1, with 8 bases fitting TRBD2. CDR3 length: 15 amino acids. Trimming removed 5 bases from V and 8 bases from J; junction bases left unmatched: 11. Germline lookup yields CDR1 SGHVS and CDR2 FQNEAQ. DNA of the CDR3: TGTGCCAGCAGCCTACGAGCGGGAGCAGATTATGAGCAGTTCTTC. The encoded protein is CASSLRAGADYEQFF.

The chain combines TRBV28 with TRBJ2-2; D not certain. The CDR3 has 11 residues. CDR1 is MDHEN and CDR2 is SYDVKM in the germline V gene. Trimming left V 5 bases short and J 4 bases short, with 2 bases between. The CDR3 DNA follows: TGTGCCAGCAGTGCCACCGGGGAGCTGTTTTTT. The encoded protein is CASSATGELFF.

This clonotype occurred many times. This sequence joins TRBV11-2 and TRBJ2-3, with unresolved D. CDR1 is SGHAT, CDR2 FQNNGV, per germline. CDR3 length: 13 residues. V lost 3 bases and J 8 bases, leaving 12 bases between the germline ends. Here the CDR3 DNA reads TGTGCCAGCAGCTTGTACCGAACCCGTACGCAGTATTTT. This gives the protein CASSLYRTRTQYF.

This clonotype has a count of ten or more. The rearrangement links TRBV6-1 to TRBJ1-1; D might be TRBD1 (5 bases). V was cut by 7 bases and J by 5 bases, with 11 bases left in between. CDR1 and CDR2 (germline): MNHNS, SASEGT. The CDR3 has 12 amino acids. As DNA, the CDR3 is TGTGCCAGCACCTCTCGGGGGACTGAAGCTTTCTTT. Residues: CASTSRGTEAFF.

This clonotype was seen many times. J is TRBJ2-1 and V is TRBV7-8, with 7 bases aligning to TRBD1. The junction had 10 bases not matched to a gene; V was cut back by 5 bases and J by 9 bases. Germline CDR1 is SGHVS and CDR2 is FQNEAQ. The CDR3 has 14 residues. Written as DNA, the CDR3 is TGTGCCAGCAGCCCGACAGGGTCCCCGGCTGAGCAGTTCTTC. It codes for CASSPTGSPAEQFF.

In DNA form, the CDR3 reads TGTGCCATCGTAGCGGGAGTCACCGGGGAGCTGTTTTTT. This codes for CAIVAGVTGELFF. The chain is built from TRBV6-2 or TRBV6-3 and TRBJ2-2; 9 bases match TRBD2. The CDR3 covers 13 residues. Germline V CDR1 and CDR2: MNHEY, SVGEGT. V trimming: 10 bases; J trimming: 4 bases; junction bases outside the gene matches: 4.

This clonotype was recorded many times. The genes are TRBV28 and TRBJ2-7, with a weak D call TRBD1 (6 bases). V lost 6 bases to trimming and J lost 0 bases, with 15 bases between them. Germline V gene lookup returns CDR1 MDHEN and CDR2 SYDVKM. This CDR3 region has 15 residues. The CDR3 here is CASSSSGTPSYEQYF. In DNA, the CDR3 is TGTGCCAGCAGCTCCTCCGGGACACCCTCCTACGAGCAGTACTTC.

This clonotype was counted many times. The chain combines TRBV30 with TRBJ1-1, with a possible D match to TRBD1 (6 bases). V lost 0 bases, J lost 4 bases, and 12 bases lay in between. The CDR3 loop spans 14 amino acids. The germline gives CDR1 GTSNPN, CDR2 SVGIG (reference sequence). The CDR3 DNA reads as TGTGCCTGGAGTGTAATCAGGGGCGGCACTGAAGCTTTCTTT. Translation: CAWSVIRGGTEAFF. Full variable domain (rest looked up from reference TRBV30 and TRBJ1-1): SQTIHQWPATLVQPVGSPLSLECTVEGTSNPNLYWYRQAAGRGLQLLFYSVGIGQISSEVPQNLSASRPQDRQFILSSKKLLLSDSGFYLCAWSVIRGGTEAFFGQGTRLTVV.

This clonotype appeared many times. This rearrangement joins TRBV18 to TRBJ1-2, with 10 bases identical to TRBD1. The CDR3 sequence is 17 residues long. V trimming: 4 bases; J trimming: 0 bases; junction bases outside the gene matches: 8. Germline loops: CDR1 KGHSH, CDR2 LQKENI. The CDR3 here is CASSRSTGGSANYGYTF. DNA for the CDR3: TGTGCCAGCTCACGATCGACAGGGGGCTCGGCTAACTATGGCTACACCTTC. Full variable domain (missing parts from reference TRBV18 and TRBJ1-2): NAGVMQNPRHLVRRRGQEARLRCSPMKGHSHVYWYRQLPEEGLKFMVYLQKENIIDESGMPKERFSAEFPKEGPSILRIQQVVRGDSAAYFCASSRSTGGSANYGYTFGSGTRLTVV.